The rows below give T cell receptor beta chains drawn from one sample of a study of blood T cell repertoires in COVID-19. Repertoires were generated with immunoSEQ multiplex PCR, while TCRdb's copy carries only in-frame clones and drops some. This table holds tens of thousands of clones, about 88% found once. The sample consisted of peripheral blood. These receptors came from a human donor in a cohort sampled during active COVID-19. Each CDR3 is given with its conserved first and last residue. Fields, in order: V gene, J gene, CDR3 length, clone size, D gene, CDR3 protein, CDR3 DNA. A D gene is named only where the DNA matches it firmly. Clone size is given for some rows only: seen once, a few or many times, or a class if the clone is expanded.

v_call: TRBV7-9
j_call: TRBJ1-3
cdr3_length: 16
clone_size: few
d_call: .
cdr3_aa: CASSLALRHSGNTIYF
cdr3_nt: TGTGCCAGCAGCTTAGCGCTAAGACACTCTGGAAACACCATATATTTT

v_call: TRBV5-6
j_call: TRBJ2-4
cdr3_length: 15
clone_size: .
d_call: .
cdr3_aa: CASSQGLSSGNIQYF
cdr3_nt: TGTGCCAGCAGTCAGGGGCTCTCTTCCGGTAACATTCAGTACTTC

v_call: TRBV18
j_call: TRBJ2-7
cdr3_length: 15
clone_size: .
d_call: .
cdr3_aa: CASSLFGSTTYEQYF
cdr3_nt: TGTGCCAGCTCACTGTTCGGGAGCACAACCTACGAGCAGTACTTC

v_call: TRBV5-1
j_call: TRBJ2-3
cdr3_length: 13
clone_size: .
d_call: .
cdr3_aa: CASSLQGTDTQYF
cdr3_nt: TGCGCCAGCAGCTTGCAGGGCACAGATACGCAGTATTTT

v_call: TRBV5-1
j_call: TRBJ1-4
cdr3_length: 14
clone_size: .
d_call: .
cdr3_aa: CASSPSVTSEKLFF
cdr3_nt: TGCGCCAGCAGCCCCAGCGTGACTTCTGAAAAACTGTTTTTT

v_call: TRBV5-1
j_call: TRBJ2-5
cdr3_length: 14
clone_size: .
d_call: .
cdr3_aa: CASSIGGALETQYF
cdr3_nt: TGCGCCAGCAGCATTGGGGGGGCCTTAGAGACCCAGTACTTC

v_call: TRBV29-1
j_call: TRBJ2-1
cdr3_length: 15
clone_size: .
d_call: TRBD1
cdr3_aa: CSVEGRGGFDNEQFF
cdr3_nt: TGCAGCGTTGAAGGGAGAGGGGGCTTCGACAATGAGCAGTTCTTC

v_call: TRBV5-4
j_call: TRBJ1-5
cdr3_length: 16
clone_size: .
d_call: TRBD1
cdr3_aa: CASSLTSGQVNQPQHF
cdr3_nt: TGTGCCAGCAGCTTGACCTCGGGACAGGTCAATCAGCCCCAGCATTTT

v_call: TRBV12-3/TRBV12-4
j_call: TRBJ2-7
cdr3_length: 11
clone_size: .
d_call: TRBD1
cdr3_aa: CASTRTGDFVF
cdr3_nt: TGTGCCAGCACTCGGACAGGGGATTTCGTCTTC

v_call: TRBV5-6
j_call: TRBJ2-7
cdr3_length: 15
clone_size: .
d_call: TRBD2
cdr3_aa: CASRPSWGLAVEQYF
cdr3_nt: TGTGCCAGCAGGCCAAGCTGGGGACTAGCAGTCGAGCAGTACTTC

v_call: TRBV5-1
j_call: TRBJ2-5
cdr3_length: 15
clone_size: .
d_call: TRBD1
cdr3_aa: CASSLAGTGGETQYF
cdr3_nt: TGCGCCAGCAGCTTGGCCGGGACAGGGGGGGAGACCCAGTACTTC

v_call: TRBV11-2
j_call: TRBJ2-7
cdr3_length: 16
clone_size: .
d_call: .
cdr3_aa: CASSLEVAQPIYEQYF
cdr3_nt: TGTGCCAGCAGCTTAGAGGTTGCACAGCCCATCTACGAGCAGTACTTC

v_call: TRBV28
j_call: TRBJ2-7
cdr3_length: 16
clone_size: .
d_call: TRBD2
cdr3_aa: CASSLWTSGNSYEQYF
cdr3_nt: TGTGCCAGCAGTTTATGGACTAGCGGGAACTCGTACGAGCAGTACTTC

v_call: TRBV4-1
j_call: TRBJ1-6
cdr3_length: 17
clone_size: few
d_call: TRBD1
cdr3_aa: CASSQAGADRGNSPLHF
cdr3_nt: TGCGCCAGCAGCCAAGCGGGGGCGGACAGGGGGAATTCACCCCTCCACTTT

v_call: TRBV7-2
j_call: TRBJ1-4
cdr3_length: 14
clone_size: .
d_call: TRBD1
cdr3_aa: CASSPDRANEKLFF
cdr3_nt: TGTGCCAGCAGCCCGGACAGGGCTAATGAAAAACTGTTTTTT

v_call: TRBV21-1
j_call: TRBJ2-1
cdr3_length: 20
clone_size: .
d_call: .
cdr3_aa: CASSKRLWWLAGGYLNEQFF
cdr3_nt: TGTGCCAGCAGCAAAAGGCTCTGGTGGCTAGCGGGAGGGTACCTCAATGAGCAGTTCTTC

v_call: TRBV18
j_call: TRBJ1-1
cdr3_length: 16
clone_size: once
d_call: .
cdr3_aa: CASSPTLGRAPSEAFF
cdr3_nt: TGTGCCAGCTCACCCACCTTGGGCAGGGCGCCGTCTGAAGCTTTCTTT

v_call: TRBV5-1
j_call: TRBJ2-3
cdr3_length: 15
clone_size: once
d_call: .
cdr3_aa: CASSTKAVSTDTQYF
cdr3_nt: TGCGCCAGCAGCACGAAAGCGGTCTCCACAGATACGCAGTATTTT

v_call: TRBV6-5
j_call: TRBJ1-3
cdr3_length: 16
clone_size: .
d_call: .
cdr3_aa: CASSYSAGLSGNTIYF
cdr3_nt: TGTGCCAGCAGTTACTCGGCAGGGCTTTCTGGAAACACCATATATTTT

v_call: TRBV11-3
j_call: TRBJ2-7
cdr3_length: 13
clone_size: .
d_call: .
cdr3_aa: CASSPSRNHEQYF
cdr3_nt: TGTGCCAGCAGCCCTAGCCGCAATCACGAGCAGTACTTC

v_call: TRBV5-6
j_call: TRBJ2-1
cdr3_length: 11
clone_size: few
d_call: .
cdr3_aa: CASSREAEQFF
cdr3_nt: TGTGCCAGCAGTCGTGAGGCTGAGCAGTTCTTC

v_call: TRBV28
j_call: TRBJ1-5
cdr3_length: 15
clone_size: .
d_call: TRBD1
cdr3_aa: CASSFLQGGFQPQHF
cdr3_nt: TGTGCCAGCAGTTTTTTGCAGGGGGGATTTCAGCCCCAGCATTTT